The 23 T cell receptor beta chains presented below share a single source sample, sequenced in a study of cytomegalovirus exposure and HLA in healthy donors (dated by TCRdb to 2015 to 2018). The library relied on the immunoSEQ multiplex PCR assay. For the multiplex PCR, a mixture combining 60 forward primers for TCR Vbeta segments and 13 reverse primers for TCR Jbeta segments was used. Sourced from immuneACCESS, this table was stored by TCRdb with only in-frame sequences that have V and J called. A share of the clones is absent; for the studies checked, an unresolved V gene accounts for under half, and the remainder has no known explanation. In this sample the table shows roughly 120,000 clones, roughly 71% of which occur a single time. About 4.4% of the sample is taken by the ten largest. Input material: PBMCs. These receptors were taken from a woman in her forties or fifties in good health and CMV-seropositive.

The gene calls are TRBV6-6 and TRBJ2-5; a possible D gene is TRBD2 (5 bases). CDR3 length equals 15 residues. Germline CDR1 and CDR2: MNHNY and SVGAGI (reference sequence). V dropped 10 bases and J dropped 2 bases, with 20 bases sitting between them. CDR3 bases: TGTGCCACAACCTCGTCCGGGGTGACACAAGAGACCCAGTACTTC. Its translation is CATTSSGVTQETQYF.

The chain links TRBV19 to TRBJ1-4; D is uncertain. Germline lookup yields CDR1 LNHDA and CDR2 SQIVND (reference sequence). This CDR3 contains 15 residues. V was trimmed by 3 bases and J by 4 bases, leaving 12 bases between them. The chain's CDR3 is CASSIASVNNEKLFF. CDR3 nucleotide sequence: TGTGCCAGTAGTATCGCCAGCGTGAATAATGAAAAACTGTTTTTT.

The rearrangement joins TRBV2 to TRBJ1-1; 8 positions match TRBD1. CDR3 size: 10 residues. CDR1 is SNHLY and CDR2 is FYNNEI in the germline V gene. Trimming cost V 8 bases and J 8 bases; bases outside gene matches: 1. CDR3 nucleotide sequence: TGTGCCAGCGGACAGGGAGAAGCTTTCTTT. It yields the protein CASGQGEAFF.

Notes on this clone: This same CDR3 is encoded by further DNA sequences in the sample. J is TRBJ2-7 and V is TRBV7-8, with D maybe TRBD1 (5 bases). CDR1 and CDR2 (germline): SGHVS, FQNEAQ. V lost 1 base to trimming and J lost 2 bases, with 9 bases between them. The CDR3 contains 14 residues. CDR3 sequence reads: CASSLGPTAYEQYF. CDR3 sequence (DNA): TGTGCCAGCAGCTTAGGGCCGACAGCCTACGAGCAGTACTTC.

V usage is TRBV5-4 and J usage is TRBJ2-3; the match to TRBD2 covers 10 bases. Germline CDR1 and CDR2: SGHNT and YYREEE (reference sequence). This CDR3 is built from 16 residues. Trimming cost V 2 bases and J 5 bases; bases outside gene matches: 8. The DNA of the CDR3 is TGTGCCAGCAGCTTTAGAGCGGGGGGGTTCGTAGATACGCAGTATTTT. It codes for CASSFRAGGFVDTQYF.

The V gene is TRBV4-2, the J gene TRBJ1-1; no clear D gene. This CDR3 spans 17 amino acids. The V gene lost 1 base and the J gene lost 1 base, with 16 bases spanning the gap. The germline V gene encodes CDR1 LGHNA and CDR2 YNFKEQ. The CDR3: CASSQVTAAPGNTEAFF. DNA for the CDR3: TGTGCCAGCAGCCAAGTAACGGCAGCCCCAGGGAACACTGAAGCTTTCTTT.

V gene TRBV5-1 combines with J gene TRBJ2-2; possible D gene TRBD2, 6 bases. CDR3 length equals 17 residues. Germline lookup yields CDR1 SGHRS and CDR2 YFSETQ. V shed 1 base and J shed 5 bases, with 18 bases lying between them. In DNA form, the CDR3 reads TGCGCCAGCAGCTTGATGCATTCAGGGACTTCAACCGGGGAGCTGTTTTTT. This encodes CASSLMHSGTSTGELFF.

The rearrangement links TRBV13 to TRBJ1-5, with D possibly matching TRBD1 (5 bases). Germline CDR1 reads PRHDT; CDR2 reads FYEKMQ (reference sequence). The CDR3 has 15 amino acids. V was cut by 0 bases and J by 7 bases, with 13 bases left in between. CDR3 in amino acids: CASSLGGGGGQPQHF. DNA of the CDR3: TGTGCCAGCAGCTTAGGCGGGGGTGGCGGGCAGCCCCAGCATTTT.

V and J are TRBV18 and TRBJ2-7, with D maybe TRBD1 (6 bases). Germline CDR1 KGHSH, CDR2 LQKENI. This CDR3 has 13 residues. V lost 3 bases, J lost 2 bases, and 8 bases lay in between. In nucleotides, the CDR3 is TGTGCCAGCTCACCCCAGGGGCCCTACGAGCAGTACTTC. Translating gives CASSPQGPYEQYF. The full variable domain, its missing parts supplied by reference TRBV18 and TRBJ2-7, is NAGVMQNPRHLVRRRGQEARLRCSPMKGHSHVYWYRQLPEEGLKFMVYLQKENIIDESGMPKERFSAEFPKEGPSILRIQQVVRGDSAAYFCASSPQGPYEQYFGPGTRLTVT.

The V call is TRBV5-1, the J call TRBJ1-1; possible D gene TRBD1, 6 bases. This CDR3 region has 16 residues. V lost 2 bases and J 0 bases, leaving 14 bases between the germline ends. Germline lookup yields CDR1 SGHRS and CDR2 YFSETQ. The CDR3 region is CASSFGQSGVNTEAFF. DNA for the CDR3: TGCGCCAGCAGCTTTGGACAGAGCGGGGTGAACACTGAAGCTTTCTTT.

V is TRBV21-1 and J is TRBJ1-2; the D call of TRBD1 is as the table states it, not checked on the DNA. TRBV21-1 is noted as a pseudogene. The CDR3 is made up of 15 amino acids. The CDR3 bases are TGTGCCAGCAGCATCCGACAGGGGACCTTCTATGGCTACACCTTC. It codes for CASSIRQGTFYGYTF.

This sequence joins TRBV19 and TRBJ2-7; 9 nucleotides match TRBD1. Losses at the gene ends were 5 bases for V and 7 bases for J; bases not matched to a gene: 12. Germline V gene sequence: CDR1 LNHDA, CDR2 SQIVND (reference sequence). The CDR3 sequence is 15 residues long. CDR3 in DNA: TGTGCCAGTAGTCCAAGACCCGGGACAGGGTATGAGCAGTACTTC. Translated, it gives CASSPRPGTGYEQYF.

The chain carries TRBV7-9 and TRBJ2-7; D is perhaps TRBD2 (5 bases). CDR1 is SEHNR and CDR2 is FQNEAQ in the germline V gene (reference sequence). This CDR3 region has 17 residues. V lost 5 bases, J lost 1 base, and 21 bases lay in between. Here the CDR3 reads CASSPPEGPLVSYEQYF. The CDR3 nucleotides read TGTGCCAGCAGCCCGCCCGAGGGCCCTCTGGTGTCCTACGAGCAGTACTTC.

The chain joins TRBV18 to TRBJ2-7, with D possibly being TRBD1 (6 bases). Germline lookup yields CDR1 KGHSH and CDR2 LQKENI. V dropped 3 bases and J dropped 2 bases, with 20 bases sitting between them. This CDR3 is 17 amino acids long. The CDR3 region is CASSPLDDRRSPYEQYF. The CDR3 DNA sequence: TGTGCCAGCTCACCCCTTGACGACAGGCGATCCCCCTACGAGCAGTACTTC.

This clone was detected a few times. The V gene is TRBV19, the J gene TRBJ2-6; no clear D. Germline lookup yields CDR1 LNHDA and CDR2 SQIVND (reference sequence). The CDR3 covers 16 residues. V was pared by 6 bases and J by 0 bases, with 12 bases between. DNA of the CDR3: TGTGCCAGTAGGGAGAGACTTCTCTCTGGGGCCAACGTCCTGACTTTC. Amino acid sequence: CASRERLLSGANVLTF.

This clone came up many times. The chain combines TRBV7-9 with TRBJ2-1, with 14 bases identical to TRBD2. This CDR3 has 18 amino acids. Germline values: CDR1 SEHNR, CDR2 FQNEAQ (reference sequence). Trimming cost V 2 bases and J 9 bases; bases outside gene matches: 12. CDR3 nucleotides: TGTGCCAGCAGCTTACCGTTACGACTAGCGGGGGGGCGGAGTGAGCAGTTCTTC. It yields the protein CASSLPLRLAGGRSEQFF.

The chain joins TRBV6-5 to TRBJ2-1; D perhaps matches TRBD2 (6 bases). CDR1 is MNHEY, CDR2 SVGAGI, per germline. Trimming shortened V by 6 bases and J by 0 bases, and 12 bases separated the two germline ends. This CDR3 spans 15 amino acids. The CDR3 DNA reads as TGTGCCAGCAGCCCCGACGGGAGCTCCTACAATGAGCAGTTCTTC. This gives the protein CASSPDGSSYNEQFF.

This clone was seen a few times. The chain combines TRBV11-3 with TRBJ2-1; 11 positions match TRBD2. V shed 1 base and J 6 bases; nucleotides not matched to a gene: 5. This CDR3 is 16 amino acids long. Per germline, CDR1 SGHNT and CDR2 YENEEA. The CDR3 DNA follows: TGTGCCAGCAGCTTAGGAGATAGCGGGGGGGCCAATGAGCAGTTCTTC. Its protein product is CASSLGDSGGANEQFF.

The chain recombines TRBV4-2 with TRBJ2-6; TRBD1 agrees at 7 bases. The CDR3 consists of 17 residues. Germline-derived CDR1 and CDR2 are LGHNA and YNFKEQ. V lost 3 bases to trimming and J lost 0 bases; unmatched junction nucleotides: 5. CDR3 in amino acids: CASSHSGQPSGANVLTF. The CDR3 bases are TGTGCCAGCAGCCACTCGGGACAGCCCTCTGGGGCCAACGTCCTGACTTTC.

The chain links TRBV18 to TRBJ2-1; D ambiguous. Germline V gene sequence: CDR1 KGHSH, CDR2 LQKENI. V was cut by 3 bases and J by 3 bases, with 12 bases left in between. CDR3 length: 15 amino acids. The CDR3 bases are TGTGCCAGCTCACCTTATAGTATGCTCTACAATGAGCAGTTCTTC. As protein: CASSPYSMLYNEQFF.

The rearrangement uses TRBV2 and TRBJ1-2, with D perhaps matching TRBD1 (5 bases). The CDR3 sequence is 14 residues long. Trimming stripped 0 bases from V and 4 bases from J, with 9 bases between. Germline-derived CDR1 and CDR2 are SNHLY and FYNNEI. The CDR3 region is CASSEAGLGYGYTF. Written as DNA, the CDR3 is TGTGCCAGCAGTGAAGCGGGACTCGGCTATGGCTACACCTTC.

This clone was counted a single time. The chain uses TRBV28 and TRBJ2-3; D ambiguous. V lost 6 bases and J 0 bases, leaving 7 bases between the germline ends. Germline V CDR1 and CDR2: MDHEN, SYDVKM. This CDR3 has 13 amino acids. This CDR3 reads CASRTISTDTQYF. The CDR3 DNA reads TGTGCCAGCAGGACAATTAGCACAGATACGCAGTATTTT.

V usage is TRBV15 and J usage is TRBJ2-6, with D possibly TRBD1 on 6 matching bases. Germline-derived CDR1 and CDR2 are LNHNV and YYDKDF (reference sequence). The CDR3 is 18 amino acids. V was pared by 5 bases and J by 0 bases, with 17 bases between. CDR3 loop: CATSSLGQGSSGANVLTF. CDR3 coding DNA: TGTGCCACCAGCTCCCTCGGCCAGGGGAGCTCTGGGGCCAACGTCCTGACTTTC.